This TCR beta chain was identified during a study of T cells after yellow fever vaccination. Findings of the study overall: Most primary-vaccination clones reappeared after the booster (about 95% CD4, about 87% CD8).

This clonotype has more than one count but fewer than ten. Its antigen is still unknown. UMIs were added to TCR cDNA along with a universal primer site when it was made by 5'RACE template switching. TCRdb used MiXCR to reprocess the 5' RACE reads, holding one entry per CDR3 protein. The sample shows approximately 250,000 distinct CDR3 sequences, approximately 6.3% of them seen only once. The TCR sequence derives from a man aged 25-45 years who received the YFV17D yellow fever vaccine. Specimen: CD4+ T cells sorted from PBMCs, collected on the day of the yellow fever booster vaccination.

CDR3 region: CASSFAGGVKNIQYF. The CDR3 nucleotides read TGTGCCAGCAGTTTCGCCGGAGGTGTCAAAAACATTCAGTACTTC. The chain is built from TRBV12-3 or TRBV12-4 and TRBJ2-4, with D maybe TRBD2 (5 bases). The V gene lost 3 bases and the J gene lost 3 bases, with 12 bases spanning the gap. The CDR3 extends over 15 amino acids.